Here is one T cell receptor beta chain with its context. Assay used: immunoSEQ multiplex PCR; TCRdb lists only in-frame clones, some missing. The table lists 200,000 to 250,000 clones, 65% to 90% of them singletons. This entry is derived from a study of blood T cell repertoires in COVID-19. Germline values: CDR1 SGDLS, CDR2 YYNGEE. This CDR3 region has 16 residues. J lost 5 bases, V lost 2 bases, and 11 bases had no gene match. This TCR was sampled from a woman in her fifties or sixties with acute COVID-19. The gene calls are TRBV9 and TRBJ2-7; 9 positions agree with TRBD1. Sequencing was carried out using PBMCs or T cells enriched from blood (not recorded which). The CDR3 loop is CASSVTSGTGLDEQYF. Written as DNA, the CDR3 is TGTGCCAGCAGCGTTACCTCCGGGACAGGGTTAGACGAGCAGTACTTC.